This passage covers 6 T cell receptor beta chains from one sample sequenced in a study of blood T cells in healthy people across ages. Through a sample-barcoded 5' primer and a J-beta primer mix, a second PCR was run for roughly 6 to 11 cycles. TCRdb used MiXCR to reprocess the 5' RACE reads, holding one entry per CDR3 protein. The data show about 1.4 million distinct CDR3 sequences, almost 60% seen once. Input material: blood. The receptors were sampled from a man between 18 and 29 years old in good health.

This clonotype has ten or more counts. The genes are TRBV7-9 and TRBJ2-7, with D perhaps assigned TRBD1 or TRBD2 (6 bases each). V shed 4 bases and J shed 2 bases, with 15 bases lying between them. In germline, CDR1 is SEHNR, CDR2 FQNEAQ (reference sequence). This CDR3 comprises 15 residues. The CDR3 here is CASSSGGAYPYEQYF. Here the CDR3 DNA reads TGTGCCAGCAGCTCCGGGGGCGCTTATCCCTACGAGCAGTACTTC.

The chain is built from TRBV10-2 and TRBJ1-4; D is undetermined. Trimming took off 3 bases at V and 0 bases at J, with 11 bases between the two ends. From germline, CDR1 is WSHSY and CDR2 SAAADI. The CDR3 runs 16 residues. DNA for the CDR3: TGCGCCAGCAGTGACTCGGCAGTTGCAACTAATGAAAAACTGTTTTTT. This translates into CASSDSAVATNEKLFF.

The sample holds a few counts of this clonotype. The chain uses TRBV7-2 and TRBJ1-4; 8 bases agree with TRBD1. Trimming at V came to 2 bases and at J to 5 bases, leaving 10 bases not matched to a gene. The length of the CDR3 is 17 residues. CDR1 and CDR2 (germline): SGHTA, FQGNSA. Here the CDR3 DNA reads TGTGCCAGCAGCTTATATCCGACAGGGGCGATAAATGAAAAACTGTTTTTT. Translating gives CASSLYPTGAINEKLFF.

This clonotype occurred a few times. The chain is built from TRBV7-2 and TRBJ1-5, with TRBD1 matching 8 bases. In germline, CDR1 is SGHTA, CDR2 FQGNSA. The CDR3 has 14 amino acids. V was pared by 5 bases and J by 6 bases, with 6 bases of the junction left unmatched. CDR3 loop: CASSVDRGGQPQHF. The CDR3 DNA reads as TGTGCCAGCAGCGTCGACAGGGGCGGTCAGCCCCAGCATTTT.

This clonotype was found once. V usage is TRBV9 and J usage is TRBJ1-2; 9 bases are a match to TRBD1. In germline, CDR1 is SGDLS, CDR2 YYNGEE. The junction had 8 bases not matched to a gene; V was cut back by 2 bases and J by 3 bases. This CDR3 has 16 amino acids. For the CDR3, the DNA is TGTGCCAGCAGCGTGCCGGGACAGGGCTTAGACTATGGCTACACCTTC. This translates into CASSVPGQGLDYGYTF.

V gene TRBV6-1 combines with J gene TRBJ1-2, with 8 nucleotides matching TRBD1. Germline V gene data show CDR1 as MNHNS and CDR2 as SASEGT. The V segment lost 5 bases and the J segment 0 bases; nucleotides outside the gene matches: 5. The CDR3 sequence is 15 residues long. For the CDR3, the DNA is TGTGCCAGCAGTTTTCAGACAGGGGCTAACTATGGCTACACCTTC. Translated, it gives CASSFQTGANYGYTF.